This TCR beta chain stems from a study of T cell repertoires in cytomegalovirus infection. CDR3 length: 12 residues. Germline-derived CDR1 and CDR2 are SGHNT and YYREEE (reference sequence). V lost 4 bases and J 9 bases, leaving 11 bases between the germline ends. A note on this clonotype: The antigen is unknown.

TCRdb reanalysed the reads using MiXCR and keeps one entry per CDR3 protein. The sample holds 65,000 to 85,000 distinct CDR3 sequences, around 30% seen once. The input for sequencing was CD8+ T cells from cultured PBMCs, taken from culture after CMV antigen stimulation. The sequence came from a human donor in good health (CMV status not recorded). Some clones in this sample may be carry-over from other donors' samples. The rearrangement uses TRBV5-4 and TRBJ2-1; the D gene is possibly TRBD1 (6 bases). The CDR3 DNA is TGTGCCAGCAGCCGGGACACGAGTGAGCAGTTCTTC. The encoded protein is CASSRDTSEQFF.